The rows below give T cell receptor beta chains drawn from one sample of a study of blood T cell repertoires in COVID-19. Only in-frame clones appear in the TCRdb table, and some are missing; sequencing was by immunoSEQ multiplex PCR. The table includes 270,000 or so clones, 86% detected once. Sequencing was performed on peripheral blood. Receptors originate from a woman aged 25-40 years with COVID-19, enrolled during active disease. The CDR3 runs from the conserved cysteine through the conserved F or W. The D gene is left open where the match is weak. A clone size is listed for some rows: how often the clone was seen (once, few, many), or a class if it is expanded.

D	J	length	V	size	DNA	CDR3
TRBD1	TRBJ1-2	13	TRBV19	.	TGTGCCAGTAGAGGGACAGGGAACTATGGCTACACCTTC	CASRGTGNYGYTF
TRBD2	TRBJ2-5	16	TRBV3-1/TRBV3-2	.	TGTGCCAGCAGCCAAGTCGGGACTAGCGGTTATGAGACCCAGTACTTC	CASSQVGTSGYETQYF
.	TRBJ2-3	13	TRBV5-1	.	TGCGCCAGCAGCTTCCAGGACACAGATACGCAGTATTTT	CASSFQDTDTQYF
TRBD1	TRBJ1-1	12	TRBV5-1	.	TGCGCCAGCAGCGGGGACAGCACTGAAGCTTTCTTT	CASSGDSTEAFF
.	TRBJ1-1	14	TRBV11-1	.	TGTGCCAGCAGCTTGAACGGTATGAACGCTGAAGCTTTCTTT	CASSLNGMNAEAFF
.	TRBJ1-4	14	TRBV7-8	.	TGTGCCAGCAGCTTCCAGAACCTCGATGAAAAACTGTTTTTT	CASSFQNLDEKLFF
.	TRBJ1-6	13	TRBV28	.	TGTGCCAGCAGTTATAACGGGGGTTCACCCCTCCACTTT	CASSYNGGSPLHF
.	TRBJ1-2	17	TRBV5-1	.	TGCGCCAGCAGCTTGGTATCCGGTATCGGGATCGACTATGGCTACACCTTC	CASSLVSGIGIDYGYTF
TRBD1	TRBJ1-3	15	TRBV9	.	TGTGCCAGCAGCGTAGGACAGGGGTCTGGAAACACCATATATTTT	CASSVGQGSGNTIYF
.	TRBJ2-1	13	TRBV6-5	.	TGTGCCAGCAGTTACGAACCGGGGGATGAGCAGTTCTTC	CASSYEPGDEQFF
.	TRBJ2-5	13	TRBV7-2	few	TGTGCCAGCAGCTTATCGTTCCAAGAGACCCAGTACTTC	CASSLSFQETQYF
TRBD2	TRBJ2-2	17	TRBV9	.	TGTGCCAGCAGCAGAAGGGAGGGCTATTCGGGCACCGGGGAGCTGTTTTTT	CASSRREGYSGTGELFF
.	TRBJ2-1	13	TRBV6-5	.	TGTGCCAGCAGGGAGACGGGCTACAATGAGCAGTTCTTC	CASRETGYNEQFF
TRBD2	TRBJ2-2	17	TRBV10-1	few	TGCGCCAGCAGTGAGTCGGCTCTAGCGGGGTTCACCGGGGAGCTGTTTTTT	CASSESALAGFTGELFF
.	TRBJ2-3	14	TRBV7-2	.	TGTGCCAGCAGCCTCCGGACTGGGAGGGATACGCAGTATTTT	CASSLRTGRDTQYF
TRBD2	TRBJ2-5	16	TRBV13	.	TGTGCCAGCAGCTTACGGGAGGGACCACCGAAAGAGACCCAGTACTTC	CASSLREGPPKETQYF
.	TRBJ2-1	14	TRBV6-2/TRBV6-3	.	TGTGCCAGCAGTTCGTCTAGTACCTACAATGAGCAGTTCTTC	CASSSSSTYNEQFF
.	TRBJ2-2	15	TRBV11-2	once	TGTGCCAGCAGCTTATTAGCGGAGGTGGCCGGGGAGCTGTTTTTT	CASSLLAEVAGELFF
.	TRBJ1-2	14	TRBV5-4	.	TGTGCCAGCAGCCCCAGGGATATGGACTATGGCTACACCTTC	CASSPRDMDYGYTF
.	TRBJ2-3	17	TRBV10-1	.	TGCGCCAGCAGTGGGTCTCCGGAAACGGGGGATACAGATACGCAGTATTTT	CASSGSPETGDTDTQYF
.	TRBJ1-6	12	TRBV27	.	TGTGCCAGCATGACTATGGGGTCACCCCTCCACTTT	CASMTMGSPLHF
TRBD1	TRBJ2-7	14	TRBV10-3	.	TGTGCCATCAGTGCTACAGGGGCGATCTACGAGCAGTACTTC	CAISATGAIYEQYF
TRBD1	TRBJ2-2	14	TRBV2	.	TGTGCCAGCAGTCAACAGGGGTTTGCCGGGGAGCTGTTTTTT	CASSQQGFAGELFF
.	TRBJ2-5	12	TRBV18	.	TGTGCCAGCTCACTATTACAAGAGACCCAGTACTTC	CASSLLQETQYF
.	TRBJ1-2	14	TRBV7-8	.	TGTGCCAGCGCTAGGACTAGCCTTAACTATGGCTACACCTTC	CASARTSLNYGYTF
.	TRBJ2-7	14	TRBV5-6	few	TGTGCCAGCAGCCCCTTCTGGAGGAGAGACGAGCAGTACTTC	CASSPFWRRDEQYF
.	TRBJ2-2	12	TRBV12-3/TRBV12-4	.	TGTGCCAGCAGCTATGCGGAGGGGGAGCTGTTTTTT	CASSYAEGELFF
.	TRBJ2-5	16	TRBV5-1	.	TGCGCCAGCAGCTACGCTAGGACTCTCCTCCAAGAGACCCAGTACTTC	CASSYARTLLQETQYF